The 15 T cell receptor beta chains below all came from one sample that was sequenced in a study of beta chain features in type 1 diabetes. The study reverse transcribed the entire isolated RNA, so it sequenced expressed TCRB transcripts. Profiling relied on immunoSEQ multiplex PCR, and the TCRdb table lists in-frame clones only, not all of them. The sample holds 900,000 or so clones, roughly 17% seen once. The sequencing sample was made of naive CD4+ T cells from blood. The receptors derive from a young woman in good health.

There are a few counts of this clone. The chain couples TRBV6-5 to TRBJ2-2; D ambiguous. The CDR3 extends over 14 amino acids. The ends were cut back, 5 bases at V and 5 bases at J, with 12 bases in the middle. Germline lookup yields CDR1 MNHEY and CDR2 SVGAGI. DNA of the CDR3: TGTGCCAGCAGTGAATTGTGGATAACCGGGGAGCTGTTTTTT. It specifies CASSELWITGELFF.

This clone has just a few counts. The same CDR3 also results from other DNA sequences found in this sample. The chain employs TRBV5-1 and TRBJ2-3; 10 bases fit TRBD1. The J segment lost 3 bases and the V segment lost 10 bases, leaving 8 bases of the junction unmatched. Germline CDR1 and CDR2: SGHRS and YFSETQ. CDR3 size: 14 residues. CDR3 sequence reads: CASSGQGFTDTQYF. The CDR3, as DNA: TGCGCCTCGTCGGGACAGGGGTTTACAGATACGCAGTATTTT.

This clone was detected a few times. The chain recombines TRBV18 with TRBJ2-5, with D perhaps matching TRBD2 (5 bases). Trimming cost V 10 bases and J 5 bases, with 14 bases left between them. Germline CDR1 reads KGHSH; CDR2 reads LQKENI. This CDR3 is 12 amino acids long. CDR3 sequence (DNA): TGTGCCACTGGACGGGAAAGCGAGACCCAGTACTTC. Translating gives CATGRESETQYF.

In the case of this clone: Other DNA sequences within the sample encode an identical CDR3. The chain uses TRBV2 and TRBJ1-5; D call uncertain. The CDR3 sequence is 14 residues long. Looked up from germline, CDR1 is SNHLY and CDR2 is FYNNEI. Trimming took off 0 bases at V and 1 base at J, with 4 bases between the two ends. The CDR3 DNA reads TGTGCCAGCAGTGAAGCCTACAGCAATCAGCCCCAGCATTTT. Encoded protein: CASSEAYSNQPQHF. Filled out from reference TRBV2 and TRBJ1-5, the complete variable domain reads EPEVTQTPSHQVTQMGQEVILRCVPISNHLYFYWYRQILGQKVEFLVSFYNNEISEKSEIFDDQFSVERPDGSNFTLKIRSTKLEDSAMYFCASSEAYSNQPQHFGDGTRLSIL.

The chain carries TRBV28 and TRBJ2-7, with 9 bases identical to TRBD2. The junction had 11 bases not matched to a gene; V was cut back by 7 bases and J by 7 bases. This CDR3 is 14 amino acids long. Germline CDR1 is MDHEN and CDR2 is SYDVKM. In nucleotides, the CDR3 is TGTGCCAGCAAACCGCCTCTAGCGGGAACTGAGCAGTACTTC. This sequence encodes CASKPPLAGTEQYF.

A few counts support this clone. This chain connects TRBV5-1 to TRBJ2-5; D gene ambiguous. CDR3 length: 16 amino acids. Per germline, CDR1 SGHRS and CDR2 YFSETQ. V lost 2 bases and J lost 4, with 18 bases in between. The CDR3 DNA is TGCGCCAGCAGCTTTCATTCTGGGTCCGGTGGAGAGACCCAGTACTTC. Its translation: CASSFHSGSGGETQYF.

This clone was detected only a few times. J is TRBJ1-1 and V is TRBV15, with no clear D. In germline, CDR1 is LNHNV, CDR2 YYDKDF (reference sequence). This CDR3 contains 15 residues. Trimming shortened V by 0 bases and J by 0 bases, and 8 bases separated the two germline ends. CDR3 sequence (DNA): TGTGCCACCAGCAGAGACAGATTAATGAACACTGAAGCTTTCTTT. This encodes CATSRDRLMNTEAFF.

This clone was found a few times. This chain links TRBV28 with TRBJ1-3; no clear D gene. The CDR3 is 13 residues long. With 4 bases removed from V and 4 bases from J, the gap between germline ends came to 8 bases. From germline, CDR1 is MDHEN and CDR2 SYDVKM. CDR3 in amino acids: CASSSLQGNTIYF. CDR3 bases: TGTGCCAGCAGTTCTCTGCAGGGAAACACCATATATTTT. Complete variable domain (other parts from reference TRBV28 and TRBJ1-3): DVKVTQSSRYLVKRTGEKVFLECVQDMDHENMFWYRQDPGLGLRLIYFSYDVKMKEKGDIPEGYSVSREKKERFSLILESASTNQTSMYLCASSSLQGNTIYFGEGSWLTVV.

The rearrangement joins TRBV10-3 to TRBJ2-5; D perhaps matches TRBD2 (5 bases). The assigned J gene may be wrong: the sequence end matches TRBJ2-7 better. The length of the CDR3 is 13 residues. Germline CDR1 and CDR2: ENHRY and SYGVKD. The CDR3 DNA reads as TGTGCCACTGGACTTCCACGCTCCTACGAGCAGTACTTC. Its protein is CATGLPRSYEQYF.

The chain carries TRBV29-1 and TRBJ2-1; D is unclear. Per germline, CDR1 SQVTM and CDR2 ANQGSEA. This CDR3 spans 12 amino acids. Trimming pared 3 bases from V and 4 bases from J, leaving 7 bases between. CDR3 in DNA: TGCAGCGTTGAGGCAGATTACAATGAGCAGTTCTTC. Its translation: CSVEADYNEQFF.

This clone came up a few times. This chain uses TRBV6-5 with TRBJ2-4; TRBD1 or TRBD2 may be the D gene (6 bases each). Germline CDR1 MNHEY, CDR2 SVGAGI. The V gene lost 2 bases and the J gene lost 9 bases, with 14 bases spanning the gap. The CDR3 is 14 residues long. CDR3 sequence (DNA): TGTGCCAGCAGTTACGGCAGGAGGGGGGCCATTCAGTACTTC. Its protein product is CASSYGRRGAIQYF.

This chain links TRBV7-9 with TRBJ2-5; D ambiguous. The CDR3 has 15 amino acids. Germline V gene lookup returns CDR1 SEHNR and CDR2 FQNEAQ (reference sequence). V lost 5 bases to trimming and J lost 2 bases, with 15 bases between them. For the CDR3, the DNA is TGTGCCAGCAGCACCGCGATGGGCCCTCAAGAGACCCAGTACTTC. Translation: CASSTAMGPQETQYF.

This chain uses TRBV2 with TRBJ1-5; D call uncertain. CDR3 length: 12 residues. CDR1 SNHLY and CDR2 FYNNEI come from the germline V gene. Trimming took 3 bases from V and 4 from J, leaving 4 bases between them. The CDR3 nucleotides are TGTGCCAGCAGTGACAGGAATCAGCCCCAGCATTTT. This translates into CASSDRNQPQHF.

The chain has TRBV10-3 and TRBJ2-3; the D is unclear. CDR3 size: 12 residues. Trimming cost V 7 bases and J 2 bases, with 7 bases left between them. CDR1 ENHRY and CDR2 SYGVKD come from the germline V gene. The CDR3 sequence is CAIKNDTDTQYF. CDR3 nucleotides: TGTGCCATCAAAAATGACACAGATACGCAGTATTTT.

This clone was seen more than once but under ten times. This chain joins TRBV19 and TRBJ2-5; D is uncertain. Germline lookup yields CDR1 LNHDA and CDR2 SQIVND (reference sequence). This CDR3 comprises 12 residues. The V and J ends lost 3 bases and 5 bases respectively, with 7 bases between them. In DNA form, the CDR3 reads TGTGCCAGTAGTATTAATCCGGAGACCCAGTACTTC. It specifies CASSINPETQYF. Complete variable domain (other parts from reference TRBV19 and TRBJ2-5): DGGITQSPKYLFRKEGQNVTLSCEQNLNHDAMYWYRQDPGQGLRLIYYSQIVNDFQKGDIAEGYSVSREKKESFPLTVTSAQKNPTAFYLCASSINPETQYFGPGTRLLVL.